This T cell receptor beta chain is from a study of regulatory T cells in long-lasting Graves disease. At the level of the study: New Graves' disease cases had less than 3 months of antithyroid drugs.

This clonotype was seen at least ten times. Its target is unknown. Building the TCR beta libraries relied on iRepertoire HTBI primers, and CDR3 regions underwent Arm-PCR. TCRdb reanalysed the multiplex PCR reads using MiXCR and keeps one entry per CDR3 protein. The sample has about 530,000 distinct CDR3 sequences; around 15% are singletons. As to time point: newly diagnosed GD, antithyroid drugs for less than 3 months. The TCR library was made from RNA extracted from PBMCs. This CDR3 comprises 17 residues. Trimming removed 3 bases at V and 2 bases at J, with 17 bases between. Germline CDR1 reads LGHDT; CDR2 reads YNNKEL (reference sequence). Study results and caveats: Public clonotype sharing was higher in persistent than newly diagnosed patients.

The sample also formed part of further work on T cells in Graves' hyperthyroidism and ophthalmopathy. That work states: Uncontrolled infection, other autoimmune disease, pregnancy or lactation excluded patients. Together with thyroid ultrasound, orbital computed tomography, serum thyroxine and TRAb, clinical symptoms were used for diagnoses.

The V call is TRBV3-1, the J call TRBJ1-5; the D gene is possibly TRBD1 (6 bases). Source: peripheral blood mononuclear cells (PBMCs), taken at new diagnosis, from a patient treated with antithyroid drugs. The TCR originated in a woman aged 35 to 60 with Graves disease. This CDR3 is CASSQGAWGLGNQPQHF. Written as DNA, the CDR3 is TGTGCCAGCAGCCAGGGGGCGTGGGGCTTGGGCAATCAGCCCCAGCATTTT.